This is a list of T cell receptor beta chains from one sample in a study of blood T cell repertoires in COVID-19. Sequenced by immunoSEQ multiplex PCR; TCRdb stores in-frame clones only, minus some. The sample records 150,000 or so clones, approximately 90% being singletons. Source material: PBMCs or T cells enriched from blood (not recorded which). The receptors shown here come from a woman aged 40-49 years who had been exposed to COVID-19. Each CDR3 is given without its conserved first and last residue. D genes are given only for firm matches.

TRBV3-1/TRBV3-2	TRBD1	ASSVQGLGCSGANVLT
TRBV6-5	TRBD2	ASSRGVFQETQY
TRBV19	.	ASSMVGGSGNTIY
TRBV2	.	ASDSFMNTEAF
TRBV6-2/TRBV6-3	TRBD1	ASSYAVTGVRGYGYT
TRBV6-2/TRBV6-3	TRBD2	ASSGKRETTYEQY
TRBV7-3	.	ASSAPPGQENTGELF
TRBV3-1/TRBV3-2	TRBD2	ASSQRTTSVNTGELF
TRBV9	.	ASSANSAGFDGYT
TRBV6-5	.	ASRTRDSPIQPQH
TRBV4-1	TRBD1	ASKTRDRGETEAF
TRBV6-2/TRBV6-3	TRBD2	ASSHLGLAVYNEQF
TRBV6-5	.	ASSPYSGAFYEQY
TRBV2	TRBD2	ASRERSSGSHEQF
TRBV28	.	ASSSFMAPRGQPQH
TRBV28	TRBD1	ASSSGQYEQY
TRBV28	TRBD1	ASRAPGQGLNGYT
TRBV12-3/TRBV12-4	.	ASSLGPGTEAF
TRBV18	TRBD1	ASSPPGQRATEQF
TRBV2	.	ASGPEGIPF
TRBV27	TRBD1	ASSLWDSSNGELF
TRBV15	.	ATSRVRNEQF
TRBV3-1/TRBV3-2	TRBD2	ASSSGGAGTDTQY
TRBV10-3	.	AISGFTEGNNEQF
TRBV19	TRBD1	ASSIGGTVNEKLF
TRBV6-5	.	ASRQGGNTDTQY
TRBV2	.	ASSEFGDRFSLFKETQY
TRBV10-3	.	AISSSSYNEQF
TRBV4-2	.	ASSHPMRAKNTEAF
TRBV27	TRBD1	ATSKRPGQGLVANEKLF
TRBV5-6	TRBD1	ASSLVGQFEQY
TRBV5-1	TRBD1	ASSLTTGDSPLH
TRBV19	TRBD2	ASRTSGRGEQF
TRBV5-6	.	ASSQVGRDTQY
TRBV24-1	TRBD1	ATSATGGTEAF
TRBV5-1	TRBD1	ASSAQPGQGGNTIY
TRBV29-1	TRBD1	SVRTGVGDTQY
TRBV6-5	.	ASSPTLLRERGYT
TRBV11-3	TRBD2	ASSLGLAGGRGEQF
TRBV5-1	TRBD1	ASSLTLGQGELF
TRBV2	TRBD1	ASSDGQGPEEQY
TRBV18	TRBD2	ASSPLGLAGRTTGELF
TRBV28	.	ASLYSSGNTIY
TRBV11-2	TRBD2	ASSLVLAGRGGEQF
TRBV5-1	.	ASSLAGQGRSNSYEQY
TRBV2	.	ASSEMRQPNQPQH
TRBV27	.	ASSLFASNEQF
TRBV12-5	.	ASSPGHIKSPLH
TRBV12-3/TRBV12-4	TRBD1	ASSRTGGEVT
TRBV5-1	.	ASSLVGGAPNEQF
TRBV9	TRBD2	ASSERTTSGNEQF
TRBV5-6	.	ASSFFDQPQH